A selection of T cell receptor beta chains follows, all from one sample in a study of blood T cell repertoires in COVID-19. This table comes from immunoSEQ multiplex PCR, and its TCRdb copy is limited to in-frame clones, with some not included. This sample yields about 74,000 clones, of which 70% to 90% are seen a single time; 1.5% to 2.5% belongs to the top ten. The sequenced material came from peripheral blood. Receptors were obtained from a woman over 75 with active or convalescent COVID-19. The CDR3 runs from the conserved cysteine through the conserved F or W. Each record gives: V gene, clone size, D gene, J gene, CDR3 length, CDR3 protein, CDR3 DNA. D genes are given only for firm matches. Size values are once, few and many counts, or a class for expanded clones, and some rows have none.

TRBV10-3,few,TRBD1,TRBJ1-5,14,CAIKGQGENQPQHF,TGTGCCATCAAAGGACAGGGCGAAAATCAGCCCCAGCATTTT
TRBV9,NA,NA,TRBJ1-3,13,CASSASGGNTIYF,TGTGCCAGCAGCGCGAGCGGTGGAAACACCATATATTTT
TRBV12-5,NA,NA,TRBJ2-6,15,CASGSWGAGANVLTF,TGTGCTAGTGGTTCCTGGGGGGCTGGGGCCAACGTCCTGACTTTC
TRBV7-2,NA,NA,TRBJ2-3,17,CASSPRSGRGYTDTQYF,TGTGCCAGCAGCCCGAGGTCTGGGCGGGGCTACACAGATACGCAGTATTTT
TRBV7-2,NA,TRBD1,TRBJ2-7,15,CASSLAGTGVYEQYF,TGTGCCAGCAGCTTGGCCGGGACAGGGGTCTACGAGCAGTACTTC
TRBV7-2,NA,NA,TRBJ2-3,15,CASTVRPSRADTQYF,TGTGCCAGCACCGTCCGCCCAAGTCGGGCAGATACGCAGTATTTT
TRBV10-3,once,TRBD1,TRBJ1-4,14,CAIGGKGQNEKLFF,TGTGCCATCGGGGGCAAGGGACAGAATGAAAAACTGTTTTTT
TRBV3-1/TRBV3-2,NA,TRBD1,TRBJ2-5,16,CASSQAGRGRGETQYF,TGTGCCAGCAGCCAAGCCGGCAGGGGGCGGGGAGAGACCCAGTACTTC
TRBV11-3,NA,NA,TRBJ2-1,15,CASSLIATNLNEQFF,TGTGCCAGCAGCTTAATAGCCACTAACTTAAATGAGCAGTTCTTC
TRBV7-2,NA,TRBD2,TRBJ2-5,16,CASSLGLAGGQETQYF,TGTGCCAGCAGCTTAGGGCTAGCGGGGGGCCAAGAGACCCAGTACTTC
TRBV7-9,once,NA,TRBJ1-1,18,CASSPHLKRGGWGTEAFF,TGTGCCAGCAGCCCCCATCTCAAAAGGGGAGGGTGGGGCACTGAAGCTTTCTTT
TRBV6-5,NA,NA,TRBJ2-7,13,CASSQSIRGEQYF,TGTGCCAGCAGCCAAAGTATAAGGGGCGAGCAGTACTTC
TRBV5-1,NA,TRBD2,TRBJ2-3,17,CASSPGLAGWGTDTQYF,TGCGCCAGCAGCCCAGGACTAGCGGGGTGGGGCACAGATACGCAGTATTTT
TRBV4-3,NA,TRBD2,TRBJ2-1,17,CASSRGPLAGGRNEQFF,TGCGCCAGCAGCCGGGGGCCCCTAGCGGGGGGGCGGAATGAGCAGTTCTTC
TRBV5-3,NA,TRBD1,TRBJ2-3,17,CARSLANTGQGPDTQYF,TGTGCCAGAAGCTTGGCTAATACGGGACAGGGCCCAGATACGCAGTATTTT
TRBV19,NA,NA,TRBJ2-2,15,CASSIIQGGTGELFF,TGTGCCAGTAGTATAATACAGGGTGGCACCGGGGAGCTGTTTTTT
TRBV2,NA,NA,TRBJ1-1,12,CASSVWAGGAFF,TGTGCCAGCAGTGTGTGGGCCGGGGGAGCTTTCTTT
TRBV5-1,NA,TRBD1,TRBJ1-1,17,CASSLTKTGGANTEAFF,TGCGCCAGCAGCTTGACGAAGACAGGGGGCGCAAACACTGAAGCTTTCTTT
TRBV19,few,TRBD1,TRBJ1-1,15,CASSTWTGGNTEAFF,TGTGCCAGTAGTACGTGGACAGGGGGGAACACTGAAGCTTTCTTT
TRBV6-2/TRBV6-3,once,NA,TRBJ1-6,17,CASSYFTGGRLNSPLHF,TGTGCCAGCAGTTACTTCACGGGTGGCAGACTAAATTCACCCCTCCACTTT
TRBV5-8,NA,NA,TRBJ2-7,13,CASSAGQSTKQYF,TGTGCCAGCAGCGCGGGACAGTCGACCAAGCAGTACTTC
TRBV29-1,NA,NA,TRBJ2-3,12,CSVEARGDTQYF,TGCAGCGTTGAAGCCAGGGGAGATACGCAGTATTTT
TRBV19,NA,TRBD2,TRBJ2-4,12,CASSAGVDIQYF,TGTGCCAGTTCTGCGGGAGTAGACATTCAGTACTTC
TRBV5-1,NA,TRBD1,TRBJ1-4,15,CASSLEGTGNEKLFF,TGCGCCAGCAGCTTGGAAGGGACAGGGAATGAAAAACTGTTTTTT
TRBV30,NA,TRBD2,TRBJ2-1,15,CAWSGGTSDYNEQFF,TGTGCCTGGAGTGGAGGGACTAGCGATTACAATGAGCAGTTCTTC
TRBV2,once,NA,TRBJ1-5,16,CASSEPGGGSNQPQHF,TGTGCCAGCAGTGAACCGGGAGGGGGGAGCAATCAGCCCCAGCATTTT
TRBV19,NA,NA,TRBJ1-5,15,CASSISGGGNQPQHF,TGTGCCAGTAGTATTTCGGGGGGAGGCAATCAGCCCCAGCATTTT
TRBV18,NA,TRBD1,TRBJ2-7,15,CASSPTGTGGREQYF,TGTGCCAGCTCACCAACCGGGACAGGGGGCCGCGAGCAGTACTTC
TRBV29-1,NA,NA,TRBJ1-1,12,CSATSQGTEAFF,TGCAGCGCCACCTCCCAGGGCACTGAAGCTTTCTTT
TRBV19,once,TRBD2,TRBJ2-7,12,CASSGRAYEQYF,TGTGCCAGTAGTGGGAGGGCCTACGAGCAGTACTTC